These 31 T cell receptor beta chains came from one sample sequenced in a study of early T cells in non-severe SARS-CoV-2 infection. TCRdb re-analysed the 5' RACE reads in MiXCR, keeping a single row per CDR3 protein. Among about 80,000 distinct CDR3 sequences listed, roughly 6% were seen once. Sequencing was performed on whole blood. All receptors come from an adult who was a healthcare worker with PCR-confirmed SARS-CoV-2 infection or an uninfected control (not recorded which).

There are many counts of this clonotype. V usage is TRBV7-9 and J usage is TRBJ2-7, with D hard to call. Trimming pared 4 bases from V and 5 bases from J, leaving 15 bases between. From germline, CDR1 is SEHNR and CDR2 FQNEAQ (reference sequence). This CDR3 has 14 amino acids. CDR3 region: CASSWDSSRDEQYF. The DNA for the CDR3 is TGTGCCAGCAGCTGGGATTCGTCGAGAGACGAGCAGTACTTC.

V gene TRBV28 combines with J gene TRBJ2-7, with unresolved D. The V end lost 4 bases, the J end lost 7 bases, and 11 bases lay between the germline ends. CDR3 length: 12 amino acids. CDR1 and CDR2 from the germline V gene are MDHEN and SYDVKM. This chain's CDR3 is CASSSPGREQYF. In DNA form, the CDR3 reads TGTGCCAGCAGTTCCCCCGGACGGGAGCAGTACTTC.

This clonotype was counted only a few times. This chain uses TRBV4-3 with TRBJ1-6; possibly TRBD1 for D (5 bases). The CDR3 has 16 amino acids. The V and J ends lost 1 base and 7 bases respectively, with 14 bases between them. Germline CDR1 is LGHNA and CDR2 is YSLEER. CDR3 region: CASSQGRGTPNSPLHF. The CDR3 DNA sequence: TGCGCCAGCAGCCAAGGAAGAGGGACCCCGAATTCACCCCTCCACTTT.

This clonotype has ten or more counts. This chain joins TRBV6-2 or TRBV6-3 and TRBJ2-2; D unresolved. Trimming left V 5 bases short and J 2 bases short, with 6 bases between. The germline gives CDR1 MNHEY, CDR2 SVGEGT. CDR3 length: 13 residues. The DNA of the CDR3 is TGTGCCAGCAGTGCAGGAAACACCGGGGAGCTGTTTTTT. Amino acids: CASSAGNTGELFF.

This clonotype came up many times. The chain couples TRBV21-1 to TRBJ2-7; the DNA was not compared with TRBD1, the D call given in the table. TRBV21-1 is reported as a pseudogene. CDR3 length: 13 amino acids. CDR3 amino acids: CASSGGSSYEQYF. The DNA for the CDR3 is TGTGCCAGCTCAGGGGGTAGCTCCTACGAGCAGTACTTC.

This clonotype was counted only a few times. In nucleotides, the CDR3 is TGTGCCAGCAGTTTGGGACGCGGGAGCGAGCAGTTCTTC. This encodes CASSLGRGSEQFF. The chain joins TRBV6-5 to TRBJ2-1; 7 bases are a match to TRBD2. CDR3 length: 13 amino acids. Germline CDR1 reads MNHEY; CDR2 reads SVGAGI. The ends lost 4 bases at V and 10 bases at J; junction bases unmatched: 7.

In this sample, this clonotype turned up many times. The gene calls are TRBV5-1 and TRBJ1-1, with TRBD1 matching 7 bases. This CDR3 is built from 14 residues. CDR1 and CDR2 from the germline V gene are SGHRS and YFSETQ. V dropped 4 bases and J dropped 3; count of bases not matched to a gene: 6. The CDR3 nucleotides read TGCGCCAGCAGCACAGGGGAAAGGGACACTGAAGCTTTCTTT. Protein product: CASSTGERDTEAFF. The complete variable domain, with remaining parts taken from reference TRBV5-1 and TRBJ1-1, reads KAGVTQTPRYLIKTRGQQVTLSCSPISGHRSVSWYQQTPGQGLQFLFEYFSETQRNKGNFPGRFSGRQFSNSRSEMNVSTLELGDSALYLCASSTGERDTEAFFGQGTRLTVV.

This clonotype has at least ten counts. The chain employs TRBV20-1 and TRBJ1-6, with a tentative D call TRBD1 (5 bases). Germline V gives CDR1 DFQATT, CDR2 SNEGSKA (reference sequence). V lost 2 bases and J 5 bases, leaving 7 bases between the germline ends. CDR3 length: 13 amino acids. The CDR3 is CSARSRDNSPLHF. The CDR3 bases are TGCAGTGCTAGATCCAGGGATAATTCACCCCTCCACTTT.

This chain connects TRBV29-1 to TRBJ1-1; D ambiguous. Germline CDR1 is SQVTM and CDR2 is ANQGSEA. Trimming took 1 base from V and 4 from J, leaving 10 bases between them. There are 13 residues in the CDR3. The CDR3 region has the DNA TGCAGCGTTGAAGGGGCGCCGGGCACTGAAGCTTTCTTT. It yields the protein CSVEGAPGTEAFF.

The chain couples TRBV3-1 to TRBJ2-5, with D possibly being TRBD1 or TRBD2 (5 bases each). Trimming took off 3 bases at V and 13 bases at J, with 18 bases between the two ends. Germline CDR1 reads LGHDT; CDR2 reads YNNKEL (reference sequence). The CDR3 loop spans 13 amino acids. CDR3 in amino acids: CASSQGVRDPPYF. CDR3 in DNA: TGTGCCAGCAGCCAGGGGGTCCGGGACCCGCCGTACTTC.

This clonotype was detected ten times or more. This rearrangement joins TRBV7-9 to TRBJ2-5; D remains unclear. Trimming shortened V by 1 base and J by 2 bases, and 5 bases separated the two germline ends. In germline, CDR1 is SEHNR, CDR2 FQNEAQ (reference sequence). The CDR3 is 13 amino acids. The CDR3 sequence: CASSLGIQETQYF. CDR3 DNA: TGTGCCAGCAGCTTAGGGATTCAAGAGACCCAGTACTTC. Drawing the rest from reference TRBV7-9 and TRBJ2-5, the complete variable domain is DTGVSQNPRHKITKRGQNVTFRCDPISEHNRLYWYRQTLGQGPEFLTYFQNEAQLEKSRLLSDRFSAERPKGSFSTLEIQRTEQGDSAMYLCASSLGIQETQYFGPGTRLLVL.

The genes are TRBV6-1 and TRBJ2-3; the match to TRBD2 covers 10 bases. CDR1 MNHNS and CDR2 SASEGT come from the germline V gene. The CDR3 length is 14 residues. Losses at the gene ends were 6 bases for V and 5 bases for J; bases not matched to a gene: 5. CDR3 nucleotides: TGTGCCAGCAGAGCGGGAGGGCCAATAGATACGCAGTATTTT. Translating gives CASRAGGPIDTQYF.

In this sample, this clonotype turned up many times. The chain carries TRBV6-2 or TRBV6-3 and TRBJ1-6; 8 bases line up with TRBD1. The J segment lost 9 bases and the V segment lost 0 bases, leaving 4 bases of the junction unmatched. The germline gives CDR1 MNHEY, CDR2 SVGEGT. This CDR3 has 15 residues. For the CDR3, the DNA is TGTGCCAGCAGTTACTCAGGACAGGGAAGTTCACCCCTCCACTTT. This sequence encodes CASSYSGQGSSPLHF.

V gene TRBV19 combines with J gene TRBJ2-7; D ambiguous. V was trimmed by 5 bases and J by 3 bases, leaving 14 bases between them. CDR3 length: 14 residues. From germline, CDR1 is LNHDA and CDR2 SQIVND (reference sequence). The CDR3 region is CASSPPGDIYEQYF. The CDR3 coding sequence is TGTGCCAGTAGTCCCCCCGGCGACATCTACGAGCAGTACTTC. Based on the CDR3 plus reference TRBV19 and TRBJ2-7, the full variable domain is DGGITQSPKYLFRKEGQNVTLSCEQNLNHDAMYWYRQDPGQGLRLIYYSQIVNDFQKGDIAEGYSVSREKKESFPLTVTSAQKNPTAFYLCASSPPGDIYEQYFGPGTRLTVT.

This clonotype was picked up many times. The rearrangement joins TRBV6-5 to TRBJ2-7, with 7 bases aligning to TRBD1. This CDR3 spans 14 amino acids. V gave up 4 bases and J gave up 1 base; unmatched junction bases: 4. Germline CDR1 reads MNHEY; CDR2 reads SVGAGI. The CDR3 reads CASSSRDSSYEQYF. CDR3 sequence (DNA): TGTGCCAGCAGTTCCCGGGACAGTTCCTACGAGCAGTACTTC.

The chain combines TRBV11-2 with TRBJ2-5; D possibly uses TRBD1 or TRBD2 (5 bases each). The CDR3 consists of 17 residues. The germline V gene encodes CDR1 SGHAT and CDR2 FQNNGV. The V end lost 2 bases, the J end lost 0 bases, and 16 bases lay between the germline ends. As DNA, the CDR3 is TGTGCCAGCAGCTTATTGCGTGGCAGGGAGTACCAAGAGACCCAGTACTTC. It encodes CASSLLRGREYQETQYF.

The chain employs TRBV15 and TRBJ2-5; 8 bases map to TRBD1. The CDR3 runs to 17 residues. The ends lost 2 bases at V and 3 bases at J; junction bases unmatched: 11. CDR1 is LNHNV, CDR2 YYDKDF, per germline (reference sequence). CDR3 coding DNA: TGTGCCACCAGCAGACCAACAGGGGGGATTGTAAAAGAGACCCAGTACTTC. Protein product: CATSRPTGGIVKETQYF.

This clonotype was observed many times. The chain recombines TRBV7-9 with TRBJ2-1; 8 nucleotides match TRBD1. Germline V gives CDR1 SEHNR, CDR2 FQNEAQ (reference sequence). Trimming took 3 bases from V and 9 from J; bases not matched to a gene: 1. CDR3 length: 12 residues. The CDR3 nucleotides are TGTGCCAGCAGCTTCGGACAGGGTGAGCAGTTCTTC. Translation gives CASSFGQGEQFF.

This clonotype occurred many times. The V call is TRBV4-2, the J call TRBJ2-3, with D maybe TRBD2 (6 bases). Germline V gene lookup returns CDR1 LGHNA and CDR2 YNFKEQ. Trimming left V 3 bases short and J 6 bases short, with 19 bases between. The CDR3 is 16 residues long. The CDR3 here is CASSQPRDSLGDTQYF. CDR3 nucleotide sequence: TGTGCCAGCAGCCAGCCCCGGGACTCCCTGGGCGATACGCAGTATTTT.

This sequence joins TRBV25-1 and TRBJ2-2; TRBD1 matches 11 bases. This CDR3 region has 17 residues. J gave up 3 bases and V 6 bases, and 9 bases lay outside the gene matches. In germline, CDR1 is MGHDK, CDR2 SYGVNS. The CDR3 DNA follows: TGTGCCAGCAGGGGCGGGACAGGGGGACCTCACACCGGGGAGCTGTTTTTT. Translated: CASRGGTGGPHTGELFF.

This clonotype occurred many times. CDR3 bases: TGCGCCAGCAGCCCGGACGGACGCAATGAGCAGTTCTTC. Translating gives CASSPDGRNEQFF. The chain couples TRBV5-1 to TRBJ2-1; D gene ambiguous. This CDR3 contains 13 residues. CDR1 SGHRS and CDR2 YFSETQ come from the germline V gene. Trimming took off 4 bases at V and 6 bases at J, with 11 bases between the two ends.

The CDR3 bases are TGTGCCAGCAGCCTGACAGGGGGCGGGGGCAATGAGCAGTTCTTC. Its protein product is CASSLTGGGGNEQFF. The chain joins TRBV3-1 to TRBJ2-1; 10 nucleotides align to TRBD1. Losses at the gene ends were 4 bases for V and 6 bases for J; bases not matched to a gene: 6. The CDR3 runs to 15 residues. The V gene's germline CDR1 is LGHDT and CDR2 YNNKEL (reference sequence).

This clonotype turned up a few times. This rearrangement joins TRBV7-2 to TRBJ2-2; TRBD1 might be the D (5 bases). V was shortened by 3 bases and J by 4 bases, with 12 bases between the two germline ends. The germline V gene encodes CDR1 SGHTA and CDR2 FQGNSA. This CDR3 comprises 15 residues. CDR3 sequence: CASSLEWGTTGELFF. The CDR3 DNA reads TGTGCCAGCAGCTTGGAATGGGGCACCACCGGGGAGCTGTTTTTT.

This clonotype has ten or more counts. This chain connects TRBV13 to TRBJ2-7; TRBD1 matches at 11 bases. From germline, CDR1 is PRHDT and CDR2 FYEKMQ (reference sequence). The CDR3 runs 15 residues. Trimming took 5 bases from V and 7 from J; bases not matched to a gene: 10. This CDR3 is CASSPRDRGIKEQYF. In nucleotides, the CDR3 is TGTGCCAGCAGCCCCCGGGACAGGGGGATTAAAGAGCAGTACTTC.

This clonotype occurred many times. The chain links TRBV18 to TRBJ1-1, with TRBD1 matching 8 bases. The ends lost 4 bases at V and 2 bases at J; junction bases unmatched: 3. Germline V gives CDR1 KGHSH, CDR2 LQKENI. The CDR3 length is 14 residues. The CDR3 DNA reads TGTGCCAGCTCACGAGGACAGGGAAACACTGAAGCTTTCTTT. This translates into CASSRGQGNTEAFF.

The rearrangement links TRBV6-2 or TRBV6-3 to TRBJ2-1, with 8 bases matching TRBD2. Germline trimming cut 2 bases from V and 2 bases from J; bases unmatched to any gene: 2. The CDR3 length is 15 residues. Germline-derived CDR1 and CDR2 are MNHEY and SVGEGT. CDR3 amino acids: CASSYELAAYNEQFF. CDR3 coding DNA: TGTGCCAGCAGTTACGAACTAGCGGCCTACAATGAGCAGTTCTTC.

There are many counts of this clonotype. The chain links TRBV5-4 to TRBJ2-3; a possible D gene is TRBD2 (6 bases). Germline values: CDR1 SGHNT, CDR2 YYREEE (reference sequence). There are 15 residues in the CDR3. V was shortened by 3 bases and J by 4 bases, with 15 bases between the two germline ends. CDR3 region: CASSWDSRPSDTQYF. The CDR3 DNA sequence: TGTGCCAGCAGCTGGGACTCGAGGCCATCAGATACGCAGTATTTT.

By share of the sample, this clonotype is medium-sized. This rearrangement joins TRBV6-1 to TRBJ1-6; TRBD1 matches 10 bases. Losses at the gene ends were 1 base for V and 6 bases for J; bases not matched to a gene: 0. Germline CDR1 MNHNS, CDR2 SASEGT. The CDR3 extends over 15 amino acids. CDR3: CASSEGTGGNSPLHF. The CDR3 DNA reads TGTGCCAGCAGTGAAGGGACAGGGGGTAATTCACCCCTCCACTTT.

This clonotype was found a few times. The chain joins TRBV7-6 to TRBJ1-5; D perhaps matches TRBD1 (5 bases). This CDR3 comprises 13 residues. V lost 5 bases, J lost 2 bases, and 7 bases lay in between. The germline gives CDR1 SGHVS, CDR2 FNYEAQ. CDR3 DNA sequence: TGTGCCAGCAGCCCCAGGGGCAATCAGCCCCAGCATTTT. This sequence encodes CASSPRGNQPQHF.

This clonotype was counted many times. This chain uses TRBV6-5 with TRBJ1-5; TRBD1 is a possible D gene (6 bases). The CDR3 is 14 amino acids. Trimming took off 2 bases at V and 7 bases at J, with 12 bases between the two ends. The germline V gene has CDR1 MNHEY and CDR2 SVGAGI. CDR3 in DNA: TGTGCCAGCAGTTACACAGGGCAAGGGCAGCCCCAGCATTTT. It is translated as CASSYTGQGQPQHF.

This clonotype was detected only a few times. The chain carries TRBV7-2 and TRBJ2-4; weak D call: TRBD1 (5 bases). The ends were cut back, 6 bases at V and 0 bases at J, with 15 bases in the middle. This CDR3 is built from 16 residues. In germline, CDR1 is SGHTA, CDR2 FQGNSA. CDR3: CASRSDSYLAKNIQYF. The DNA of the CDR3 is TGTGCCAGCAGGTCAGACAGTTATTTAGCCAAAAACATTCAGTACTTC.